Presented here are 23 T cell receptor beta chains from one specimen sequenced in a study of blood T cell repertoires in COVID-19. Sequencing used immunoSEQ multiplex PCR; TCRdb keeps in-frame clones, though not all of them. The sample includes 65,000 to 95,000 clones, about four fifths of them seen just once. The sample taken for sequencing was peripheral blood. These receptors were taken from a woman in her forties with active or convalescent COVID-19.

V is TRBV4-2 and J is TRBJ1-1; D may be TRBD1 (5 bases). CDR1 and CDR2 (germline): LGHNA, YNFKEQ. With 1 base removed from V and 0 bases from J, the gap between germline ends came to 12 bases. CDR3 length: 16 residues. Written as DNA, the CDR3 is TGTGCCAGCAGCCAAGCTCCGGGGGGAATGAACACTGAAGCTTTCTTT. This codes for CASSQAPGGMNTEAFF.

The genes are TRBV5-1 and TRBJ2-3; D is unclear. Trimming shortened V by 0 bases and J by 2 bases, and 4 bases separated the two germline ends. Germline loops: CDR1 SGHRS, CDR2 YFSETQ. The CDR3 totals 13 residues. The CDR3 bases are TGCGCCAGCAGCTTGGCTTCCACAGATACGCAGTATTTT. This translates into CASSLASTDTQYF.

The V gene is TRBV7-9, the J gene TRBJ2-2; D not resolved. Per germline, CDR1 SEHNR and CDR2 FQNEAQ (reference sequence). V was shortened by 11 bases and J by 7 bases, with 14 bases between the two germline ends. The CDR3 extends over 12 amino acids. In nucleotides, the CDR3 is TGTGCCGTCCCCGGAGCAAACGGGGAGCTGTTTTTT. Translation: CAVPGANGELFF.

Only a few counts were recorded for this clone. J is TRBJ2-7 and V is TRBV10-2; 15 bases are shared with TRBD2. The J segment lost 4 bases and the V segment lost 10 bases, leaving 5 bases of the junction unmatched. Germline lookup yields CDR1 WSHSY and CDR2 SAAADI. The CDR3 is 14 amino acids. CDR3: CATRGLAGGYEQYF. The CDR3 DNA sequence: TGCGCCACCCGCGGACTAGCGGGAGGGTACGAGCAGTACTTC.

For the CDR3, the DNA is TGTGCCAGCAGTCCCTCGGGCGGGAGAAAGACCCAGTACTTC. Amino acid sequence: CASSPSGGRKTQYF. V usage is TRBV28 and J usage is TRBJ2-5; 7 bases are a match to TRBD2. The V gene's germline CDR1 is MDHEN and CDR2 SYDVKM. CDR3 size: 14 residues. V lost 5 bases and J lost 6; bases outside the gene matches: 9.

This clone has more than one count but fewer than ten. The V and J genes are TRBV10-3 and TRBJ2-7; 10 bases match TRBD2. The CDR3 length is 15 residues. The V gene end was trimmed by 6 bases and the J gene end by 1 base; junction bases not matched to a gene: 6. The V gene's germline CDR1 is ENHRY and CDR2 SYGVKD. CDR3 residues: CAISLAGVRSYEQYF. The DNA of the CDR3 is TGTGCCATCAGCCTAGCGGGAGTCCGTTCCTACGAGCAGTACTTC.

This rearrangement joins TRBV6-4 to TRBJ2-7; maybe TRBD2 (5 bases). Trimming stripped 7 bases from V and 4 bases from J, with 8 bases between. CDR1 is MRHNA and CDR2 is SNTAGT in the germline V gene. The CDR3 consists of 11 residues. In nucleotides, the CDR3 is TGTGCCAGCAAGAGGGTTTACGAGCAGTACTTC. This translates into CASKRVYEQYF.

As DNA, the CDR3 is TGTGCCAGCAGCTTGACAGTCAATCAGCCCCAGCATTTT. Translating it yields CASSLTVNQPQHF. The rearrangement links TRBV7-9 to TRBJ1-5; tentatively, D is TRBD1 (5 bases). Trimming took off 3 bases at V and 3 bases at J, with 6 bases between the two ends. Germline-derived CDR1 and CDR2 are SEHNR and FQNEAQ (reference sequence). This CDR3 has 13 amino acids.

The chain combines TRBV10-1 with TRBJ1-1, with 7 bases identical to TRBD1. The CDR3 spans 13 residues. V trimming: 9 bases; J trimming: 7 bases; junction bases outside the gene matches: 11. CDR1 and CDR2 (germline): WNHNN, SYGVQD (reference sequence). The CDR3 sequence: CARLPGGTIEAFF. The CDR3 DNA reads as TGCGCCAGGCTTCCAGGGGGAACGATTGAAGCTTTCTTT.

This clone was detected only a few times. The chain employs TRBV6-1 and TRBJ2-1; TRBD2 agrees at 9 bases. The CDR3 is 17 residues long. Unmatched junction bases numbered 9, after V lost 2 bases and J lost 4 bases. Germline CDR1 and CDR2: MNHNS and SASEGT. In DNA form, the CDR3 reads TGTGCCAGCAGTGAACTTACCCTTAGCGGGGGTTACAATGAGCAGTTCTTC. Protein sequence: CASSELTLSGGYNEQFF.

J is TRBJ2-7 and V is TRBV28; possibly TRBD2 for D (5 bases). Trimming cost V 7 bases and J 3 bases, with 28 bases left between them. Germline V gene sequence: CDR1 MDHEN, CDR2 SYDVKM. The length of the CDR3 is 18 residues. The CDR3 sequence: CASTPPGPSYSRDYEQYF. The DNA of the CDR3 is TGTGCCAGCACCCCCCCGGGCCCCTCGTACTCACGGGACTACGAGCAGTACTTC.

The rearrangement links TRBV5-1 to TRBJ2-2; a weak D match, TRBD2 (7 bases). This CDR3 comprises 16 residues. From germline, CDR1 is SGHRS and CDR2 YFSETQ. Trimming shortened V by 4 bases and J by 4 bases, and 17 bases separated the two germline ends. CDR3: CASSRDKGGVTGELFF. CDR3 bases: TGCGCCAGCAGCCGGGACAAAGGGGGGGTCACCGGGGAGCTGTTTTTT.

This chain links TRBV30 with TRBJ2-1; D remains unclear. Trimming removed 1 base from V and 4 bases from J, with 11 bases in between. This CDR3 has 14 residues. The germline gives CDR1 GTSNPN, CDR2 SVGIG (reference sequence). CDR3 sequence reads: CAWSARLLYNEQFF. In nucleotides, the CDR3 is TGTGCCTGGAGTGCCAGGCTGCTGTACAATGAGCAGTTCTTC.

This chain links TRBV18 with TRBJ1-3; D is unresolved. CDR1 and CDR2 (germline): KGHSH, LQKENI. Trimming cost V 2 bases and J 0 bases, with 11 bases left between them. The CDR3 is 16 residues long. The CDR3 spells CASSPSQPNSGNTIYF. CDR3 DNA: TGTGCCAGCTCACCATCACAGCCAAACTCTGGAAACACCATATATTTT.

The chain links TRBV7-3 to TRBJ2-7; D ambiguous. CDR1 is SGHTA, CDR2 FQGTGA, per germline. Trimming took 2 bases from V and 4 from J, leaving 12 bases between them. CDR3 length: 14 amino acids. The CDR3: CASSLGPYGYEQYF. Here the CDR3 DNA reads TGTGCCAGCAGCTTAGGGCCGTATGGGTACGAGCAGTACTTC.

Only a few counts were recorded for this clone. The CDR3 DNA is TGTGCCAGCAGCTTCACGGGACTAGCGGGTGCCGGGGAGCTGTTTTTT. This gives the protein CASSFTGLAGAGELFF. The chain combines TRBV7-2 with TRBJ2-2; 12 nucleotides align to TRBD2. This CDR3 contains 16 residues. With 3 bases clipped from V and 6 bases from J, the junction kept 5 bases outside the gene matches. Germline V CDR1 and CDR2: SGHTA, FQGNSA.

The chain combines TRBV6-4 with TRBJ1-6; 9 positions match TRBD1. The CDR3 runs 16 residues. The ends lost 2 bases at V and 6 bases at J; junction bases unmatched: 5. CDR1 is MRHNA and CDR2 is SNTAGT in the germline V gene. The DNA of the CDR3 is TGTGCCAGCAGTGACCCAGACAGGGGGGGTAATTCACCCCTCCACTTT. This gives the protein CASSDPDRGGNSPLHF.

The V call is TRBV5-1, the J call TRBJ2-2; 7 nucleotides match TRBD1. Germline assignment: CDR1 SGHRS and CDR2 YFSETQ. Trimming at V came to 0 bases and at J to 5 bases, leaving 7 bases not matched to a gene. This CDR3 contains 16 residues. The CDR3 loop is CASSLGGIQGTGELFF. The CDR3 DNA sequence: TGCGCCAGCAGCTTGGGAGGAATACAGGGGACCGGGGAGCTGTTTTTT.

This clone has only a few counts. The CDR3 loop is CAISETANQGANGYTF. Here the CDR3 DNA reads TGTGCCATCAGTGAGACAGCAAACCAGGGGGCGAACGGCTACACCTTC. The chain links TRBV10-3 to TRBJ1-2; 8 nucleotides align to TRBD1. Germline-derived CDR1 and CDR2 are ENHRY and SYGVKD. The CDR3 has 16 amino acids. The V segment lost 2 bases and the J segment 8 bases; nucleotides outside the gene matches: 13.

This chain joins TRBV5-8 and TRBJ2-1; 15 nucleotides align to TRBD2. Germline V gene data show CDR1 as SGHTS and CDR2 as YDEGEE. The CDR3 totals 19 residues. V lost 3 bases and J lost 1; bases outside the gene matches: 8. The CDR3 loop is CASSSGLAGGRGSYNEQFF. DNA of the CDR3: TGTGCCAGCAGCTCAGGACTAGCGGGAGGGCGGGGGTCCTACAATGAGCAGTTCTTC.

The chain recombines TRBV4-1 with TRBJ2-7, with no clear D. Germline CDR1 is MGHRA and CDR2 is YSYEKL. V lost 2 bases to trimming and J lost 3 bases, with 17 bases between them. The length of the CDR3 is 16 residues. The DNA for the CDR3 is TGCGCCAGCAGCCAATTCCTCGGAGTGGATTACTACGAGCAGTACTTC. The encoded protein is CASSQFLGVDYYEQYF.

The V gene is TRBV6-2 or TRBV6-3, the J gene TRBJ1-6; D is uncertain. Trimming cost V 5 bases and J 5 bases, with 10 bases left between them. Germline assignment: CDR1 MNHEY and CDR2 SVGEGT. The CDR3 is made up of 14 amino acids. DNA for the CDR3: TGTGCCAGCAGTCCGGGGATCGATAATTCACCCCTCCACTTT. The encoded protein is CASSPGIDNSPLHF.

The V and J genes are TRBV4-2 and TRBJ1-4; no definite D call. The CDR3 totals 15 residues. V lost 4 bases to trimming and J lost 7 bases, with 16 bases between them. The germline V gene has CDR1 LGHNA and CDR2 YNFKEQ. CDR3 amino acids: CASSPGKGIGEKLFF. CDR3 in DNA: TGTGCCAGCAGCCCGGGAAAGGGTATCGGTGAAAAACTGTTTTTT.